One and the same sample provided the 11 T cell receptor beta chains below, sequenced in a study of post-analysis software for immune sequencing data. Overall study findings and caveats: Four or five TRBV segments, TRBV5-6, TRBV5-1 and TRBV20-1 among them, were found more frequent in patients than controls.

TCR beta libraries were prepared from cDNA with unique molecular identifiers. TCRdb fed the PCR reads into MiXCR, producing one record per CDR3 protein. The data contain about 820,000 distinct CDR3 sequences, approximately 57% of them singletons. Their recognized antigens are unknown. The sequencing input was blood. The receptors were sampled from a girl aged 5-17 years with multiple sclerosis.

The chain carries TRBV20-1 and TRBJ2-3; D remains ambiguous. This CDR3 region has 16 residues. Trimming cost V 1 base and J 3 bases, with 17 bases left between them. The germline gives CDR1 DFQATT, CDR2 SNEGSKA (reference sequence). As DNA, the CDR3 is TGCAGTGCTAGAGTGGTGGCTAGATGGGATACAGATACGCAGTATTTT. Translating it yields CSARVVARWDTDTQYF.

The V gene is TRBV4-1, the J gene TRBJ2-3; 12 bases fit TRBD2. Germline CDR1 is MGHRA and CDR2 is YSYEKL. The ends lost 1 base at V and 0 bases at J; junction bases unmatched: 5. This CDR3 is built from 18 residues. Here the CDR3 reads CASSQGLAGGFSTDTQYF. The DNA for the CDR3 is TGCGCCAGCAGCCAAGGCCTAGCGGGAGGGTTTAGCACAGATACGCAGTATTTT.

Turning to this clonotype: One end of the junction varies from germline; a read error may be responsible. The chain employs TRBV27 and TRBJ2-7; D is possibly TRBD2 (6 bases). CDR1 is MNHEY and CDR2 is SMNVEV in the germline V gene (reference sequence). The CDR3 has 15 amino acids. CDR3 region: CASGLRGRLSYEQYF. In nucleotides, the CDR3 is TGTGCCAGCGGTTTGCGGGGCCGACTTAGCTACGAGCAGTACTTC.

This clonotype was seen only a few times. The DNA of the CDR3 is TGTGCCAGCAGTTACTCCCGGCCCAGGGACATGGGAGACTATGGCTACACCTTC. Translation: CASSYSRPRDMGDYGYTF. The chain is built from TRBV6-5 and TRBJ1-2; the D gene is possibly TRBD1 (6 bases). Germline V gene sequence: CDR1 MNHEY, CDR2 SVGAGI. This CDR3 has 18 amino acids. V was cut by 0 bases and J by 3 bases, with 20 bases left in between.

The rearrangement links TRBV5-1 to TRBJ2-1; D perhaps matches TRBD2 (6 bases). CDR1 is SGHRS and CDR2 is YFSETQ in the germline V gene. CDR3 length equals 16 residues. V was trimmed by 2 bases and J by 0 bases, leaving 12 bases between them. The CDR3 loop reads CASSFFSGSSYNEQFF. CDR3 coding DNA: TGCGCCAGCAGCTTCTTTAGCGGCAGCTCCTACAATGAGCAGTTCTTC.

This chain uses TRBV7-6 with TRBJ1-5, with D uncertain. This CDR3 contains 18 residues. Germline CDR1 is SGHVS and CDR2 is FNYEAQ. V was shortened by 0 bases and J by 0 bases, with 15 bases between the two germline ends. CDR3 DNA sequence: TGTGCCAGCAGCTTAGCGGCGAATGGGGTTTATAGCAATCAGCCCCAGCATTTT. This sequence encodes CASSLAANGVYSNQPQHF.

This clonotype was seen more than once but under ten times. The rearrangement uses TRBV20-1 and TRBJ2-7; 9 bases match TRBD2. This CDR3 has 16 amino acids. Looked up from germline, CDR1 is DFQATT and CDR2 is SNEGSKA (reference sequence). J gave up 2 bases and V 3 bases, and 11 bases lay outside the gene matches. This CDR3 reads CSARDSGSPNAYEQYF. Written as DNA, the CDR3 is TGCAGTGCTAGGGATAGCGGGAGTCCCAACGCCTACGAGCAGTACTTC.

Here the CDR3 DNA reads TGTGCCAGCAGCTCCCTTTCAGGGGGGGCGGAGGATGAGCAGTTCTTC. Protein: CASSSLSGGAEDEQFF. The J gene is TRBJ2-1, the V gene TRBV6-5, with D tentatively TRBD1 or TRBD2 (7 bases each). The CDR3 sequence is 16 residues long. Per the germline V gene, CDR1 is MNHEY and CDR2 is SVGAGI. V lost 6 bases, J lost 8 bases, and 23 bases lay in between.

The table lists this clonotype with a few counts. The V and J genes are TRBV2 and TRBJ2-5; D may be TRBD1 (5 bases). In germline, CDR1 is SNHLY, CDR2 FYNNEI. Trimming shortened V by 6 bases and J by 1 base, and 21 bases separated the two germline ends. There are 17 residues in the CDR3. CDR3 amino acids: CASSHSRARSPQETQYF. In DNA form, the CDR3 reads TGTGCCAGCAGCCACTCCAGGGCGCGCTCACCCCAAGAGACCCAGTACTTC.

The CDR3 sequence is CSARDFIGGTSDEQYF. DNA for the CDR3: TGCAGTGCTAGAGATTTTATAGGCGGGACATCAGACGAGCAGTACTTC. V gene TRBV20-1 combines with J gene TRBJ2-5, with D perhaps assigned TRBD1 or TRBD2 (6 bases each). The better agreement between TRBJ2-7 and the DNA end casts doubt on the J call. Germline CDR1 is DFQATT and CDR2 is SNEGSKA (reference sequence). The CDR3 consists of 16 residues.

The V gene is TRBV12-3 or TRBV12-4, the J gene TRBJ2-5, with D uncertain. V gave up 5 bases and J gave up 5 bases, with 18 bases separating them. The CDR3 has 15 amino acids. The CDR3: CASSPSLLRRETQYF. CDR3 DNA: TGTGCCAGCAGTCCCTCACTACTGCGGCGGGAGACCCAGTACTTC.